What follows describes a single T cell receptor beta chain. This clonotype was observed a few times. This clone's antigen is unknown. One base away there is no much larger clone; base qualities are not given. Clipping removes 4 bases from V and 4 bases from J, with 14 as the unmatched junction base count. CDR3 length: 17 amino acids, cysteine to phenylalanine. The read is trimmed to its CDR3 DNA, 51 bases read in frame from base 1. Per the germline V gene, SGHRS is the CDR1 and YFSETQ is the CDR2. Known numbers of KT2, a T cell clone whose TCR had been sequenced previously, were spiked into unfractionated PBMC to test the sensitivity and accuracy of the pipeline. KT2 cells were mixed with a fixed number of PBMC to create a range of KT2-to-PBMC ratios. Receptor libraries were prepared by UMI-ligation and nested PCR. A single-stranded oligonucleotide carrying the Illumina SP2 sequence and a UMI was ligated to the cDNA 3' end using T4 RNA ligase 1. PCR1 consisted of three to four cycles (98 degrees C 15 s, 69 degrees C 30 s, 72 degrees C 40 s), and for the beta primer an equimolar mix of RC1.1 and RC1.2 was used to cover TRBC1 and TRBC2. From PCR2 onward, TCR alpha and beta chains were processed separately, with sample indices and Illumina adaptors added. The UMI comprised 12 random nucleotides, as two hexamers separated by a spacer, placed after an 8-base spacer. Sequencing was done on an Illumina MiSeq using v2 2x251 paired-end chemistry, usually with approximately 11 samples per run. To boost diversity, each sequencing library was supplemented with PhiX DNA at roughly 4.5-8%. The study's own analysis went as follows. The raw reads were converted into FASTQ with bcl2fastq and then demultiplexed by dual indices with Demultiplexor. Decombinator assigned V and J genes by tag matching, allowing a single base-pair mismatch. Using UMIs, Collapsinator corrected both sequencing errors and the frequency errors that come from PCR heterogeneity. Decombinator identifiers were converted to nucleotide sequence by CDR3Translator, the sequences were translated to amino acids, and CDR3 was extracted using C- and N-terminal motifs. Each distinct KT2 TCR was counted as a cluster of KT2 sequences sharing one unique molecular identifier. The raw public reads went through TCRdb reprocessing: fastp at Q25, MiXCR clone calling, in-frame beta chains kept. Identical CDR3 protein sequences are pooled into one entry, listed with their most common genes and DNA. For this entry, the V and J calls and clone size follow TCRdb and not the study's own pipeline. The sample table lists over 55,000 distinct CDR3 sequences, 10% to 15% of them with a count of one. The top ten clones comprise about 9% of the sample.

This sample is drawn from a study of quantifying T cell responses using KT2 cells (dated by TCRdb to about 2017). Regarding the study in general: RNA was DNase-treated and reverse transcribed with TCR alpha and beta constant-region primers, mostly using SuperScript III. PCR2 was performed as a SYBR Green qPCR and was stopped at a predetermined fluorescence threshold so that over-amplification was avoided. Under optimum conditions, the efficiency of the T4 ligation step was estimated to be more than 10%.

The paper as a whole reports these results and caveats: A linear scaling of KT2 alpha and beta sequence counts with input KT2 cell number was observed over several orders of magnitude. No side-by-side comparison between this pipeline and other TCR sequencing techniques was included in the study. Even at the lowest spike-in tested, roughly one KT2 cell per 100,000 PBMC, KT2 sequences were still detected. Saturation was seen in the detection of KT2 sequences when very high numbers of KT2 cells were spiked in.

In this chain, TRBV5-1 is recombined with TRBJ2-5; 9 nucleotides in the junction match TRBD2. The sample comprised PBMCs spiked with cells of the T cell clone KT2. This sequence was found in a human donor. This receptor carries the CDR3 CASSERNQGLAGETQYF. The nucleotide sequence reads TGCGCCAGCAGCGAGAGAAATCAGGGACTAGCTGGAGAGACCCAGTACTTC.